Below are 17 T cell receptor beta chains sequenced from a single sample in a study of T-cell memory formation after mild COVID-19. TCRdb fed the 5' RACE reads into MiXCR, producing one record per CDR3 protein. In the table there are roughly 410,000 distinct CDR3 sequences, approximately 25% of which are singletons. The sequenced sample was PBMCs or a T cell subset sorted from them (not recorded which). The receptor set was obtained from an adult woman who had mild COVID-19 (a few samples of this study predate the infection). Cell type and time point are not known.

The gene calls are TRBV29-1 and TRBJ2-7; TRBD1 matches 7 bases. Germline CDR1 is SQVTM and CDR2 is ANQGSEA. With 6 bases clipped from V and 3 bases from J, the junction kept 8 bases outside the gene matches. This CDR3 contains 13 residues. CDR3 loop: CSVDGGTDYEQYF. In DNA form, the CDR3 reads TGCAGCGTCGACGGTGGGACAGACTACGAGCAGTACTTC.

This chain connects TRBV7-3 to TRBJ2-3; unclear D gene. Germline-derived CDR1 and CDR2 are SGHTA and FQGTGA. The CDR3 has 14 residues. Trimming shortened V by 2 bases and J by 2 bases, and 8 bases separated the two germline ends. DNA of the CDR3: TGTGCCAGCAGCTTACTCCAGGACACAGATACGCAGTATTTT. This translates into CASSLLQDTDTQYF.

There are many counts of this clonotype. The V call is TRBV2, the J call TRBJ2-2; 9 nucleotides line up with TRBD2. The J segment lost 9 bases and the V segment lost 6 bases, leaving 11 bases of the junction unmatched. Germline V gene sequence: CDR1 SNHLY, CDR2 FYNNEI. The CDR3 extends over 15 amino acids. The CDR3 protein is CASRGSGGPSRELFF. The CDR3 DNA reads as TGTGCCAGCAGGGGAAGCGGGGGGCCCTCCCGGGAGCTGTTTTTT.

In DNA form, the CDR3 reads TGTGCCAGCAGTTACTCAATAGCGGGGGTTGGAGCTTTCTTT. This sequence encodes CASSYSIAGVGAFF. J is TRBJ1-1 and V is TRBV6-2 or TRBV6-3; a weak D match, TRBD1 (5 bases). In germline, CDR1 is MNHEY, CDR2 SVGEGT. The germline V and J ends were trimmed by 0 bases and 10 bases, with 15 bases remaining between them. The CDR3 spans 14 residues.

V usage is TRBV3-1 and J usage is TRBJ2-1, with 8 bases fitting TRBD1. CDR1 and CDR2 from the germline V gene are LGHDT and YNNKEL (reference sequence). CDR3 size: 15 residues. The ends lost 2 bases at V and 4 bases at J; junction bases unmatched: 4. Written as DNA, the CDR3 is TGTGCCAGCAGCCAAAGGGGACAGGAGTACAATGAGCAGTTCTTC. Amino acid sequence: CASSQRGQEYNEQFF.

This clonotype was seen a handful of times. The genes are TRBV4-3 and TRBJ2-3, with D possibly being TRBD2 (5 bases). V lost 1 base, J lost 6 bases, and 14 bases lay in between. Germline V lookup: CDR1 LGHNA, CDR2 YSLEER. The CDR3 loop spans 15 amino acids. Here the CDR3 reads CASSQGWRLGDTQYF. CDR3 sequence (DNA): TGCGCCAGCAGCCAAGGTTGGAGGTTGGGGGATACGCAGTATTTT.

This clonotype was seen a few times. The genes are TRBV5-1 and TRBJ1-5, with D hard to call. This CDR3 contains 15 residues. Germline V gene data show CDR1 as SGHRS and CDR2 as YFSETQ. V was clipped by 1 base and J by 0 bases, with 8 bases between them. CDR3 region: CASSLSGDSNQPQHF. In nucleotides, the CDR3 is TGCGCCAGCAGCTTGTCCGGGGATAGCAATCAGCCCCAGCATTTT. The full variable domain, completed using reference TRBV5-1 and TRBJ1-5, is KAGVTQTPRYLIKTRGQQVTLSCSPISGHRSVSWYQQTPGQGLQFLFEYFSETQRNKGNFPGRFSGRQFSNSRSEMNVSTLELGDSALYLCASSLSGDSNQPQHFGDGTRLSIL.

This clonotype was seen once. The rearrangement uses TRBV3-1 and TRBJ2-7; 10 positions agree with TRBD2. The junction had 8 bases not matched to a gene; V was cut back by 7 bases and J by 5 bases. Germline CDR1 is LGHDT and CDR2 is YNNKEL (reference sequence). This CDR3 region has 14 residues. CDR3 in amino acids: CASTRAGGRDEQYF. The CDR3 nucleotides read TGTGCCAGCACCCGAGCGGGGGGGCGGGACGAGCAGTACTTC.

The rearrangement links TRBV7-6 to TRBJ2-1; 8 bases line up with TRBD2. Germline V gene lookup returns CDR1 SGHVS and CDR2 FNYEAQ. CDR3 length: 14 residues. V lost 2 bases to trimming and J lost 5 bases; unmatched junction nucleotides: 2. CDR3 bases: TGTGCCAGCAGCTTATCGGGGGGGAACAATGAGCAGTTCTTC. Protein: CASSLSGGNNEQFF.

The gene calls are TRBV18 and TRBJ1-2; no reliable D call. Germline CDR1 and CDR2: KGHSH and LQKENI. CDR3 length: 14 amino acids. Trimming removed 0 bases at V and 2 bases at J, with 7 bases between. This chain's CDR3 is CASSPPGSNYGYTF. As DNA, the CDR3 is TGTGCCAGCTCACCACCGGGCAGCAACTATGGCTACACCTTC.

V usage is TRBV6-5 and J usage is TRBJ1-6; D perhaps matches TRBD1 (6 bases). Trimming shortened V by 6 bases and J by 8 bases, and 20 bases separated the two germline ends. This CDR3 region has 16 residues. CDR1 and CDR2 from the germline V gene are MNHEY and SVGAGI. The DNA of the CDR3 is TGTGCCAGCAGCTCTGCCCTACAGGGTAAAGATTCACCCCTCCACTTT. Translating it yields CASSSALQGKDSPLHF.

The chain has TRBV7-8 and TRBJ1-3, with TRBD1 as a possible D gene (6 bases). CDR1 is SGHVS, CDR2 FQNEAQ, per germline. The CDR3 runs to 16 residues. Between the trimmed V and J ends, which lost 1 base and 3 bases, there was a span of 13 bases. CDR3 in amino acids: CASSLERGAYGNTIYF. The CDR3 DNA sequence: TGTGCCAGCAGCTTAGAGAGGGGGGCTTATGGAAACACCATATATTTT.

The chain joins TRBV10-3 to TRBJ2-1; perhaps TRBD2 as D (5 bases). Trimming cost V 6 bases and J 0 bases, with 12 bases left between them. CDR3 length: 15 amino acids. Germline CDR1 reads ENHRY; CDR2 reads SYGVKD. The DNA of the CDR3 is TGTGCCATCAGCGGAGCGGCCCGCTCCTACAATGAGCAGTTCTTC. Encoded protein: CAISGAARSYNEQFF.

The gene calls are TRBV7-2 and TRBJ1-4, with 9 bases lining up with TRBD1. The junction had 10 bases not matched to a gene; V was cut back by 5 bases and J by 6 bases. In germline, CDR1 is SGHTA, CDR2 FQGNSA. The CDR3 length is 16 residues. The CDR3 DNA reads as TGTGCCAGCAGCCAGGCGAGGGGACAGGGTCATGAAAAACTGTTTTTT. The encoded protein is CASSQARGQGHEKLFF.

A note on this clonotype: An end of the junction does not agree with germline; a read error may underlie this. The V call is TRBV5-1, the J call TRBJ2-4; 8 bases fit TRBD2. Germline lookup yields CDR1 SGHRS and CDR2 YFSETQ. CDR3 length: 18 amino acids. The CDR3 here is CASSLKAGERLAKNIQCF. The CDR3 nucleotides read TGCGCCAGCAGCTTAAAAGCGGGGGAAAGACTAGCCAAAAACATTCAGTGCTTC.

The chain joins TRBV7-9 to TRBJ1-6; D is perhaps TRBD1 (5 bases). This CDR3 spans 14 amino acids. The V gene lost 2 bases and the J gene lost 10 bases, with 12 bases spanning the gap. CDR1 SEHNR and CDR2 FQNEAQ come from the germline V gene (reference sequence). The CDR3 loop is CASSLTGALSPLHF. As DNA, the CDR3 is TGTGCCAGCAGCTTAACTGGGGCCCTATCACCCCTCCACTTT. Combining the CDR3 with reference TRBV7-9 and TRBJ1-6 gives the whole variable domain DTGVSQNPRHKITKRGQNVTFRCDPISEHNRLYWYRQTLGQGPEFLTYFQNEAQLEKSRLLSDRFSAERPKGSFSTLEIQRTEQGDSAMYLCASSLTGALSPLHFGNGTRLTVT.

This clonotype was counted only a few times. The chain carries TRBV5-1 and TRBJ1-6, with D perhaps matching TRBD1 (6 bases). In germline, CDR1 is SGHRS, CDR2 YFSETQ. The CDR3 has 14 amino acids. The V gene lost 2 bases and the J gene lost 9 bases, with 12 bases spanning the gap. The CDR3 coding sequence is TGCGCCAGCAGCTTTGGAGGGGGAGGTTCACCCCTCCACTTT. Encoded protein: CASSFGGGGSPLHF.